This T cell receptor (beta chain) is drawn from a study of blood T cell repertoires in COVID-19. Germline trimming cut 7 bases from V and 5 bases from J; bases unmatched to any gene: 4. The CDR3 is 13 amino acids. Germline CDR1 and CDR2: LGHNA and YNFKEQ. Assay used: immunoSEQ multiplex PCR; TCRdb lists only in-frame clones, some missing. The sample lists fewer than 250,000 clones, approximately 83% seen once, with about 4.6% in the top ten. This clone was counted a few times. The clonotype comes from a woman in her fifties or sixties who had been exposed to COVID-19. Source material: PBMCs or T cells enriched from blood (not recorded which). J is TRBJ1-2 and V is TRBV4-2; 10 nucleotides align to TRBD1. The CDR3 DNA reads as TGTGCCAGCACCGGGACAGGGGCATATGGCTACACCTTC. Residues: CASTGTGAYGYTF.